The next 25 T cell receptor beta chains were all read from a single sample in a study of T cells in Graves' hyperthyroidism and ophthalmopathy. RNA transcripts gave rise to amplified TCR beta CDR3 regions. Using the HTBI primer set, a first-round RT-PCR was run on the TCR CDR3. MiXCR, applied by TCRdb to the multiplex PCR reads, yields one record per CDR3 protein. The sample lists 700,000 or so distinct CDR3 sequences, approximately 16% occurring once. Sequencing input: blood. The receptors stem from a man younger than 35 with Graves' hyperthyroidism.

The chain has TRBV2 and TRBJ2-7, with TRBD2 identical over 12 bases. The length of the CDR3 is 16 residues. Germline V gene data show CDR1 as SNHLY and CDR2 as FYNNEI. Unmatched junction bases numbered 13, after V lost 6 bases and J lost 7 bases. The CDR3: CASRATSGRLLREQYF. The CDR3 DNA is TGTGCCAGCAGGGCAACTAGCGGGAGGCTATTAAGGGAGCAGTACTTC.

This clonotype showed up just a few times. CDR3 residues: CASSARQGWVGELFF. CDR3 sequence (DNA): TGTGCCAGCAGCGCAAGACAGGGATGGGTCGGGGAGCTGTTTTTT. The chain links TRBV9 to TRBJ2-2, with TRBD1 matching 7 bases. Germline CDR1 and CDR2: SGDLS and YYNGEE. The CDR3 sequence is 15 residues long. With V trimmed by 3 bases and J by 7 bases, 9 bases remained unmatched.

V and J are TRBV27 and TRBJ1-2; no clear D. The CDR3 totals 11 residues. Germline-derived CDR1 and CDR2 are MNHEY and SMNVEV (reference sequence). Trimming shortened V by 10 bases and J by 8 bases, and 14 bases separated the two germline ends. CDR3 nucleotides: TGTGCCACCCGAGGAGAGGAAGGCTACACCTTC. Translating gives CATRGEEGYTF.

The chain is built from TRBV7-9 and TRBJ1-6, with unresolved D. The germline gives CDR1 SEHNR, CDR2 FQNEAQ (reference sequence). V lost 5 bases, J lost 8 bases, and 10 bases lay in between. This CDR3 has 13 amino acids. The CDR3 region has the DNA TGTGCCAGCAGCACCAATGGGGATTCACCCCTCCACTTT. Translated, it gives CASSTNGDSPLHF.

This rearrangement joins TRBV12-3 or TRBV12-4 to TRBJ2-5; 7 bases agree with TRBD2. This CDR3 has 14 amino acids. Trimming removed 5 bases from V and 2 bases from J; junction bases left unmatched: 5. In DNA form, the CDR3 reads TGTGCCAGCAGTCTGGGGGGGAAGCAAGAGACCCAGTACTTC. Protein sequence: CASSLGGKQETQYF.

The chain uses TRBV10-2 and TRBJ2-5; the D is unclear. V shed 3 bases and J shed 5 bases, with 4 bases lying between them. Germline V CDR1 and CDR2: WSHSY, SAAADI. This CDR3 contains 11 residues. CDR3 sequence reads: CASSDSETQYF. The DNA of the CDR3 is TGCGCCAGCAGTGACTCCGAGACCCAGTACTTC.

The rearrangement links TRBV28 to TRBJ2-7; 8 bases align to TRBD2. Germline V CDR1 and CDR2: MDHEN, SYDVKM. The V segment lost 6 bases and the J segment 4 bases; nucleotides outside the gene matches: 14. The CDR3 extends over 16 amino acids. CDR3 nucleotide sequence: TGTGCCAGCAGCCAATTCCTGGGTAGCGGGGATTACGAGCAGTACTTC. It encodes CASSQFLGSGDYEQYF.

This clonotype was seen repeatedly, ten times or more. The chain is built from TRBV28 and TRBJ2-7; D is ambiguous. Germline V gives CDR1 MDHEN, CDR2 SYDVKM. The CDR3 is made up of 14 amino acids. Trimming stripped 5 bases from V and 7 bases from J, with 18 bases between. As DNA, the CDR3 is TGTGCCAGCAGTCGACCTCATCGGGTGTTGGAGCAGTACTTC. It translates to CASSRPHRVLEQYF. Complete variable domain (other parts from reference TRBV28 and TRBJ2-7): DVKVTQSSRYLVKRTGEKVFLECVQDMDHENMFWYRQDPGLGLRLIYFSYDVKMKEKGDIPEGYSVSREKKERFSLILESASTNQTSMYLCASSRPHRVLEQYFGPGTRLTVT.

This clonotype has a count of ten or more. V usage is TRBV7-9 and J usage is TRBJ1-1; a possible D gene is TRBD1 (5 bases). Trimming removed 5 bases at V and 1 base at J, with 11 bases between. Germline assignment: CDR1 SEHNR and CDR2 FQNEAQ (reference sequence). This CDR3 is built from 14 residues. The CDR3 coding sequence is TGTGCCAGCAGCCCCCGCAGGGCGAACACTGAAGCTTTCTTT. Translating it yields CASSPRRANTEAFF.

The chain recombines TRBV5-5 with TRBJ2-1; D is undetermined. Germline V lookup: CDR1 SGHKS, CDR2 YYEKEE (reference sequence). The V end lost 2 bases, the J end lost 0 bases, and 12 bases lay between the germline ends. The CDR3 covers 16 residues. The CDR3 loop reads CASSFDGFSSYNEQFF. The CDR3 nucleotides read TGTGCCAGCAGCTTTGACGGCTTTAGCTCCTACAATGAGCAGTTCTTC.

This clonotype was seen only a few times. J is TRBJ1-5 and V is TRBV28; 11 bases are shared with TRBD1. The CDR3 has 14 residues. The V gene end was trimmed by 8 bases and the J gene end by 5 bases; junction bases not matched to a gene: 5. Germline CDR1 is MDHEN and CDR2 is SYDVKM. The CDR3 DNA reads as TGTGCCAGCTCCCCGGGACAGGGGGATCAGCCCCAGCATTTT. This codes for CASSPGQGDQPQHF.

The chain recombines TRBV20-1 with TRBJ2-1; 9 nucleotides agree with TRBD2. The length of the CDR3 is 16 residues. The trim removed 1 base at V and 2 bases at J, leaving 6 bases unmatched. Germline values: CDR1 DFQATT, CDR2 SNEGSKA (reference sequence). The CDR3 sequence: CSARVGRLAAYNEQFF. As DNA, the CDR3 is TGCAGTGCTAGAGTGGGAAGACTAGCGGCCTACAATGAGCAGTTCTTC.

The chain couples TRBV4-2 to TRBJ2-3, with TRBD1 matching 8 bases. Germline CDR1 and CDR2: LGHNA and YNFKEQ. The CDR3 has 15 residues. Germline trimming cut 0 bases from V and 4 bases from J; bases unmatched to any gene: 3. The CDR3 DNA is TGTGCCAGCAGCCAAGATAACAGGGGGGCAGATACGCAGTATTTT. Translated, it gives CASSQDNRGADTQYF.

The J gene is TRBJ2-1, the V gene TRBV6-2 or TRBV6-3, with 11 nucleotides matching TRBD2. TRBJ2-7 explains the end of the DNA better; the J call may be wrong. The CDR3 is made up of 15 amino acids. Looked up from germline, CDR1 is MNHEY and CDR2 is SVGEGT. As DNA, the CDR3 is TGTGCCAGCAGGACCGGGACTAGCGGCTACAATGAGCAGTACTTC. This codes for CASRTGTSGYNEQYF.

V usage is TRBV7-2 and J usage is TRBJ1-5; D is perhaps TRBD1 (6 bases). The CDR3 covers 13 residues. Trimming removed 7 bases at V and 5 bases at J, with 12 bases between. Germline assignment: CDR1 SGHTA and CDR2 FQGNSA. CDR3: CASTTGSDQPQHF. The CDR3 bases are TGTGCCAGCACCACAGGGTCCGATCAGCCCCAGCATTTT.

The sample holds a few counts of this clonotype. The junction and the germline gene differ at one end; a read error may be behind it. V gene TRBV6-1 combines with J gene TRBJ1-4, with unresolved D. The CDR3 is 14 residues long. Germline V gene sequence: CDR1 MNHNS, CDR2 SASEGT. In nucleotides, the CDR3 is TGTGCCAGCAGTGAGACGGAAAGCGTTGAAAAACTGCTTTTT. Amino acids: CASSETESVEKLLF.

CDR3 nucleotide sequence: TGTGCCAGCAGTTACCCGCGCGGGACAGGGAAGTACTCTGGGGCCAACGTCCTGACTTTC. Its protein product is CASSYPRGTGKYSGANVLTF. V gene TRBV6-2 or TRBV6-3 combines with J gene TRBJ2-6; 9 bases line up with TRBD1. Per germline, CDR1 MNHEY and CDR2 SVGEGT. The CDR3 has 20 amino acids. Trimming at V came to 2 bases and at J to 0 bases, leaving 11 bases not matched to a gene.

This chain connects TRBV9 to TRBJ1-4, with D unresolved. This CDR3 spans 15 amino acids. Trimming took 4 bases from V and 8 from J, leaving 18 bases between them. Germline V gene sequence: CDR1 SGDLS, CDR2 YYNGEE. The CDR3 bases are TGTGCCAGCAGCCCCCCCCCCGAAGGGAAAGAAAAACTGTTTTTT. Translating gives CASSPPPEGKEKLFF.

This clonotype has more than one count but fewer than ten. The chain recombines TRBV10-3 with TRBJ2-3; 9 nucleotides agree with TRBD2. This CDR3 is built from 15 residues. Germline V lookup: CDR1 ENHRY, CDR2 SYGVKD. Trimming took 10 bases from V and 2 from J; bases not matched to a gene: 10. The CDR3 sequence: CATGASGTYTDTQYF. The CDR3 nucleotides are TGTGCCACCGGGGCTAGCGGGACATACACAGATACGCAGTATTTT.

The rearrangement joins TRBV3-2 to TRBJ1-2; the table assigns TRBD1, which was not confirmed against the DNA. TRBV3-2 constitutes a pseudogene. The CDR3 loop spans 19 amino acids. The CDR3 is CASSQDSGTQAHSNYGYTF. The CDR3 bases are TGTGCCAGCAGCCAAGACTCGGGAACACAAGCCCACTCGAACTATGGCTACACCTTC.

In its sample, this clonotype was seen a few times. The chain carries TRBV11-3 and TRBJ2-3, with 9 bases aligning to TRBD2. CDR1 is SGHNT, CDR2 YENEEA, per germline. Unmatched junction bases numbered 7, after V lost 6 bases and J lost 6 bases. CDR3 length: 14 amino acids. The CDR3 sequence is CASSRAGGVDTQYF. The CDR3 region has the DNA TGTGCCAGCAGTCGAGCGGGAGGAGTGGATACGCAGTATTTT.

The J gene is TRBJ2-5, the V gene TRBV9; 7 positions agree with TRBD2. Germline loops: CDR1 SGDLS, CDR2 YYNGEE. J was trimmed by 5 bases and V by 2 bases; bases with no gene match: 15. The CDR3 has 17 residues. Here the CDR3 reads CASSVQGFGGGHETQYF. The CDR3 nucleotides read TGTGCCAGCAGCGTTCAGGGATTTGGGGGAGGGCACGAGACCCAGTACTTC.

Regarding this clonotype: A read error may produce the germline difference seen at one junction end. The chain is built from TRBV19 and TRBJ2-1, with TRBD2 identical over 7 bases. Germline values: CDR1 LNHDA, CDR2 SQIVND (reference sequence). There are 15 residues in the CDR3. CDR3 protein: CANSISASGANEQFF. The CDR3 nucleotides read TGTGCCAATAGTATATCGGCTAGCGGAGCCAATGAGCAGTTCTTC.

This clonotype was counted a few times. The chain combines TRBV18 with TRBJ2-7; 7 bases align to TRBD1. Germline-derived CDR1 and CDR2 are KGHSH and LQKENI. This CDR3 spans 14 amino acids. Germline trimming cut 6 bases from V and 1 base from J; bases unmatched to any gene: 6. The CDR3 nucleotides read TGTGCCAGCTCCGTCCAGACAGGGTCCTACGAGCAGTACTTC. Translation: CASSVQTGSYEQYF. Looking up the rest from reference TRBV18 and TRBJ2-7 gives the full variable domain: NAGVMQNPRHLVRRRGQEARLRCSPMKGHSHVYWYRQLPEEGLKFMVYLQKENIIDESGMPKERFSAEFPKEGPSILRIQQVVRGDSAAYFCASSVQTGSYEQYFGPGTRLTVT.

Only a few counts were recorded for this clonotype. The chain is built from TRBV6-1 and TRBJ2-1; 10 bases fit TRBD1. Germline V CDR1 and CDR2: MNHNS, SASEGT. V shed 4 bases, J shed 7 bases, and the junction held 7 bases outside the gene matches. This CDR3 has 15 residues. CDR3 coding DNA: TGTGCCAGCAGTGGACAGGGGGCGCCGCGGAATGAGCAGTTCTTC. This translates into CASSGQGAPRNEQFF.